What follows are 17 T cell receptor beta chains derived from one specimen sequenced in a study of OX40 agonist ivuxolimab in advanced cancers. This table comes from immunoSEQ multiplex PCR, and its TCRdb copy is limited to in-frame clones, with some not included. The sample holds tens of thousands of clones, 65% to 90% seen once. The sample here was CD4+ or CD8+ T cells sorted from blood, taken in a trial of the OX40 agonist ivuxolimab. The receptor set was obtained from an adult with an advanced solid tumor such as melanoma, head and neck, liver or kidney cancer.

This clone was observed a handful of times. The chain employs TRBV7-2 and TRBJ1-3; D is unclear. CDR1 and CDR2 from the germline V gene are SGHTA and FQGNSA. The CDR3 runs to 15 residues. Trimming took 5 bases from V and 4 from J, leaving 15 bases between them. In DNA, the CDR3 is TGTGCCAGCAGCCCATCCCCGACGGCAGGAAACACCATATATTTT. It is translated as CASSPSPTAGNTIYF.

The V and J genes are TRBV6-1 and TRBJ1-5; D is possibly TRBD1 (6 bases). The V gene's germline CDR1 is MNHNS and CDR2 SASEGT. V was trimmed by 0 bases and J by 5 bases, leaving 14 bases between them. The CDR3 consists of 16 residues. CDR3 sequence: CASSEALTKGDQPQHF. CDR3 DNA sequence: TGTGCCAGCAGTGAAGCACTCACGAAGGGGGATCAGCCCCAGCATTTT.

The rearrangement uses TRBV7-6 and TRBJ2-1, with 11 positions matching TRBD2. Germline trimming cut 1 base from V and 5 bases from J; bases unmatched to any gene: 7. The CDR3 is 17 residues long. Per germline, CDR1 SGHVS and CDR2 FNYEAQ. CDR3 in amino acids: CASSLGRLAGGNNEQFF. The CDR3 DNA sequence: TGTGCCAGCAGCTTAGGAAGGCTAGCGGGGGGCAACAATGAGCAGTTCTTC. Full variable domain (remainder filled in from reference TRBV7-6 and TRBJ2-1): GAGVSQSPRYKVTKRGQDVALRCDPISGHVSLYWYRQALGQGPEFLTYFNYEAQQDKSGLPNDRFSAERPEGSISTLTIQRTEQRDSAMYRCASSLGRLAGGNNEQFFGPGTRLTVL.

V usage is TRBV5-5 and J usage is TRBJ1-1, with 7 nucleotides matching TRBD1. Trimming cost V 3 bases and J 3 bases; bases outside gene matches: 11. CDR1 is SGHKS and CDR2 is YYEKEE in the germline V gene (reference sequence). The CDR3 covers 16 residues. The CDR3 coding sequence is TGTGCCAGCAGCTGGGTGACAGGGACGAAGGACACTGAAGCTTTCTTT. Protein product: CASSWVTGTKDTEAFF.

The chain employs TRBV7-2 and TRBJ2-5; D perhaps matches TRBD2 (6 bases). The CDR3 extends over 15 amino acids. V was shortened by 5 bases and J by 5 bases, with 18 bases between the two germline ends. The germline V gene has CDR1 SGHTA and CDR2 FQGNSA. The CDR3 spells CASSPQLAPYETQYF. The CDR3 coding sequence is TGTGCCAGCAGCCCCCAACTAGCCCCATATGAGACCCAGTACTTC.

The J gene is TRBJ1-6, the V gene TRBV6-1; the D is unclear. Per the germline V gene, CDR1 is MNHNS and CDR2 is SASEGT. V was cut by 7 bases and J by 5 bases, with 15 bases left in between. The CDR3 spans 15 residues. The CDR3 bases are TGTGCCAGCAAATCGAGGTTGGCCCATAATTCACCCCTCCACTTT. This translates into CASKSRLAHNSPLHF.

The genes are TRBV5-8 and TRBJ1-5, with TRBD1 identical over 7 bases. The germline V gene has CDR1 SGHTS and CDR2 YDEGEE. Trimming took 3 bases from V and 4 from J; bases not matched to a gene: 7. This CDR3 comprises 15 residues. CDR3: CASSSRQGGNQPQHF. CDR3 in DNA: TGTGCCAGCAGCTCACGACAGGGTGGGAATCAGCCCCAGCATTTT.

This clone was counted between two and nine times. The CDR3 region is CAWSASTGGYTF. The CDR3 nucleotides read TGTGCCTGGAGTGCATCGACAGGGGGCTACACCTTC. This sequence joins TRBV30 and TRBJ1-2; 7 positions agree with TRBD1. CDR3 size: 12 residues. Germline lookup yields CDR1 GTSNPN and CDR2 SVGIG (reference sequence). V was clipped by 1 base and J by 8 bases; unmatched bases: 4.

The rearrangement uses TRBV21-1 and TRBJ2-2. TRBV21-1 is a pseudogene. The CDR3 is 15 residues long. The CDR3 here is CASSKDSGQFGELFF. The CDR3 DNA sequence: TGTGCCAGCAGCAAGGACAGCGGGCAATTCGGGGAGCTGTTTTTT.

The chain links TRBV12-5 to TRBJ1-1; perhaps TRBD1 as D (5 bases). The germline gives CDR1 LGHNT, CDR2 FRNRAP. CDR3 size: 13 residues. Trimming cost V 6 bases and J 1 base, with 9 bases left between them. CDR3 bases: TGTGCTAGTGGCTTACAGGAGAACACTGAAGCTTTCTTT. This encodes CASGLQENTEAFF. Full variable domain (outside the CDR3, taken from reference TRBV12-5 and TRBJ1-1): DARVTQTPRHKVTEMGQEVTMRCQPILGHNTVFWYRQTMMQGLELLAYFRNRAPLDDSGMPKDRFSAEMPDATLATLKIQPSEPRDSAVYFCASGLQENTEAFFGQGTRLTVV.

The chain has TRBV25-1 and TRBJ2-5; D gene ambiguous. The J call may be in error: the DNA end matches TRBJ2-7 better. CDR3 size: 11 residues. Germline loops: CDR1 MGHDK, CDR2 SYGVNS. This CDR3 reads CASSGLYEQYF. The CDR3 bases are TGTGCCAGCAGTGGCCTTTACGAGCAGTACTTC.

This sequence joins TRBV2 and TRBJ1-1, with 8 positions matching TRBD1. Germline CDR1 and CDR2: SNHLY and FYNNEI. The CDR3 sequence is 15 residues long. V shed 2 bases, J shed 11 bases, and the junction held 13 bases outside the gene matches. This CDR3 is CASSERSTDRAVAFF. As DNA, the CDR3 is TGTGCCAGCAGTGAAAGGTCAACGGACAGGGCAGTTGCTTTCTTT.

This chain uses TRBV5-1 with TRBJ2-2; D uncertain. This CDR3 is built from 13 residues. The germline V gene encodes CDR1 SGHRS and CDR2 YFSETQ. With 4 bases removed from V and 1 base from J, the gap between germline ends came to 5 bases. DNA for the CDR3: TGCGCCAGCAGCATGGGGAACACCGGGGAGCTGTTTTTT. Translation gives CASSMGNTGELFF.

CDR3 amino acids: CASSTIAGVFGETQYF. CDR3 coding DNA: TGCGCCAGCAGCACCATAGCGGGAGTCTTCGGTGAGACCCAGTACTTC. The rearrangement links TRBV5-1 to TRBJ2-5, with 9 bases lining up with TRBD2. V lost 4 bases and J lost 5; bases outside the gene matches: 12. Germline V lookup: CDR1 SGHRS, CDR2 YFSETQ. The CDR3 has 16 amino acids.

The chain recombines TRBV5-1 with TRBJ1-2, with TRBD1 as a possible D gene (6 bases). Trimming took off 0 bases at V and 8 bases at J, with 14 bases between the two ends. From germline, CDR1 is SGHRS and CDR2 YFSETQ. The CDR3 is 14 amino acids. Here the CDR3 reads CASSLGGGKEGYTF. Here the CDR3 DNA reads TGCGCCAGCAGCTTGGGCGGGGGCAAGGAAGGCTACACCTTC.

V is TRBV2 and J is TRBJ2-1; TRBD1 matches 8 bases. V dropped 6 bases and J dropped 3; count of bases not matched to a gene: 7. Germline CDR1 SNHLY, CDR2 FYNNEI. This CDR3 has 15 residues. CDR3 DNA: TGTGCCAGCAGCCCCGGGACAGGAGACTACAATGAGCAGTTCTTC. It yields the protein CASSPGTGDYNEQFF.

V usage is TRBV12-5 and J usage is TRBJ1-3, with a possible D match to TRBD1 (6 bases). V shed 4 bases and J shed 3 bases, with 13 bases lying between them. CDR3 length: 15 residues. CDR1 is LGHNT, CDR2 FRNRAP, per germline. In DNA form, the CDR3 reads TGTGCTAGTGGTTCCGGGGGGGGCTTTGGAAACACCATATATTTT. It is translated as CASGSGGGFGNTIYF.